Sequencing of this T cell receptor (beta chain) was carried out in a study of PD-1 blockade in classical Hodgkin lymphoma. At the level of the study: Patients had nivolumab dosed at 3 mg/kg, delivered intravenously every 2 weeks.

Some clones are missing from TCRdb's copy, which holds only in-frame ones; the method was immunoSEQ multiplex PCR. The data show some 90,000 clones, 83% seen once. Study-level results: By C4D1, diversity of CD4+ TCRs had risen significantly, whereas that of CD8+ TCRs had not.

Time point described: cycle 4 day 1 (C4D1), after more than 5 weeks of nivolumab. Following autologous stem cell transplantation, relapse occurred in every patient, and exposure to brentuximab vedotin varied. V shed 2 bases and J shed 2 bases, with 9 bases lying between them. The CDR3 length is 15 residues. Germline V gene lookup returns CDR1 MNHEY and CDR2 SVGAGI. A remark on this clone: Antigen unknown.

This specimen consisted of peripheral blood mononuclear cells (PBMCs), obtained before the fourth cycle of nivolumab. The J gene is TRBJ2-2, the V gene TRBV6-5, with no clear D. The clonotype was recovered from a human donor with classical Hodgkin lymphoma. CDR3 loop: CASSYQTTNTGELFF. CDR3 nucleotides: TGTGCCAGCAGTTACCAAACAACTAACACCGGGGAGCTGTTTTTT.